A selection of T cell receptor beta chains follows, all from one sample in a study of immune evolution from preneoplasia to lung adenocarcinoma. Some clones are missing from TCRdb's copy, which holds only in-frame ones; the method was immunoSEQ multiplex PCR. The sample records some 37,000 clones, 74% being singletons. Specimen: FFPE invasive lung adenocarcinoma tissue. These receptors were taken from a person between 60 and 70 years old with lung adenocarcinoma. Each CDR3 is given with its conserved first and last residue. The order of the fields is D gene, J gene, clone size, V gene, CDR3 DNA, CDR3 protein. The D gene is left open where the match is weak. Clone size is not always given. Where it is, it says once, few, many or a class for expanded clones.

d_call: TRBD2; j_call: TRBJ2-3; clone_size: NA; v_call: TRBV5-6; cdr3_nt: TGTGCCAGCAGCCTCGGACTAGCGGACAGCACAGATACGCAGTATTTT; cdr3_aa: CASSLGLADSTDTQYF
d_call: NA; j_call: TRBJ2-3; clone_size: NA; v_call: TRBV5-1; cdr3_nt: TGCGCCAGCAGCTTGGCCACCCGGCCTGGAGCAGATACGCAGTATTTT; cdr3_aa: CASSLATRPGADTQYF
d_call: TRBD1; j_call: TRBJ1-5; clone_size: NA; v_call: TRBV27; cdr3_nt: TGTGCCAGCAGTCTCTACAGGGGAGACCAGCCCCAGCATTTT; cdr3_aa: CASSLYRGDQPQHF
d_call: TRBD2; j_call: TRBJ2-1; clone_size: NA; v_call: TRBV6-6; cdr3_nt: TGTGCCAGCAGCCCGTGGCAAGCGGGAGTTGAGCAGTTCTTC; cdr3_aa: CASSPWQAGVEQFF
d_call: NA; j_call: TRBJ2-5; clone_size: NA; v_call: TRBV6-5; cdr3_nt: TGTGCCAGCAGCCTTTGGACAGATTTGGAGACCCAGTACTTC; cdr3_aa: CASSLWTDLETQYF
d_call: NA; j_call: TRBJ1-2; clone_size: NA; v_call: TRBV5-1; cdr3_nt: TGCGCCAGCAGCTTACTAGGTACTTTTCACTATGGCTACACCTTC; cdr3_aa: CASSLLGTFHYGYTF
d_call: NA; j_call: TRBJ2-2; clone_size: few; v_call: TRBV30; cdr3_nt: TGTGCCCGATCCTCCGCCGGGGAGCTGTTTTTT; cdr3_aa: CARSSAGELFF
d_call: NA; j_call: TRBJ2-1; clone_size: NA; v_call: TRBV15; cdr3_nt: TGTGCCACCAGCAGAGAAGGCACATTGGGGTGGGACTACAATGAGCAGTTCTTC; cdr3_aa: CATSREGTLGWDYNEQFF
d_call: TRBD2; j_call: TRBJ2-1; clone_size: medium-sized; v_call: TRBV11-3; cdr3_nt: TGTGCCAGCAGCCAAGCGGGAGGGCCGAATGAGCAGTTCTTC; cdr3_aa: CASSQAGGPNEQFF
d_call: NA; j_call: TRBJ2-1; clone_size: NA; v_call: TRBV7-2; cdr3_nt: TGTGCCAGCAGTTATAACAGGAACTCCTACAATGAGCAGTTCTTC; cdr3_aa: CASSYNRNSYNEQFF